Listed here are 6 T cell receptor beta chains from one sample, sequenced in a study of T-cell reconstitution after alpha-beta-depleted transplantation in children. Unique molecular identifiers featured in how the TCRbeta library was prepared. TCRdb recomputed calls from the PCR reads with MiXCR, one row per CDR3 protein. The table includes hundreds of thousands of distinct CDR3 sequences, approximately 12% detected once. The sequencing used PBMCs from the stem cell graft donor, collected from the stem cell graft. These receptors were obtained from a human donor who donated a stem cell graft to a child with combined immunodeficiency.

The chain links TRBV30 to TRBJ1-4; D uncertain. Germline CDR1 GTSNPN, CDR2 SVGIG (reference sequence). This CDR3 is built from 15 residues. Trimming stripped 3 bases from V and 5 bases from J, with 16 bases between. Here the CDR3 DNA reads TGTGCCTGGAGATTGCCCGACGGAACCAATGAAAAACTGTTTTTT. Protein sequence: CAWRLPDGTNEKLFF.

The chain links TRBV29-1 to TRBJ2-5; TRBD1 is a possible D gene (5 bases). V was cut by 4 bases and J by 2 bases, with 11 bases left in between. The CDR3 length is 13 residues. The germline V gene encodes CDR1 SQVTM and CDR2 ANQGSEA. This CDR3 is CSVGAGPQETQYF. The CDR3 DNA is TGCAGCGTTGGTGCAGGGCCTCAAGAGACCCAGTACTTC.

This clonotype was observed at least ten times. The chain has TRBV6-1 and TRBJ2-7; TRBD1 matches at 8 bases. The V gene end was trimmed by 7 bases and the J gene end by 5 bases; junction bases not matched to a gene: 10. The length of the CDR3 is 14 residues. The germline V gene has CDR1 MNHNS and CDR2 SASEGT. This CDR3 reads CASTKEDRADEQYF. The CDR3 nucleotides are TGTGCCAGCACCAAGGAGGACAGGGCCGACGAGCAGTACTTC.

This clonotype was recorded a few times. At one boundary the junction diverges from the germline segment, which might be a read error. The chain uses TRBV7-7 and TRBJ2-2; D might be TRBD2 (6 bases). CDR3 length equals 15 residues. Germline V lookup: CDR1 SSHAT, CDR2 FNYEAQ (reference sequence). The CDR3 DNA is TGTGCTAGCAGCGATCGGGACTGGAACACCGGGGAGCTGTTTTTT. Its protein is CASSDRDWNTGELFF.

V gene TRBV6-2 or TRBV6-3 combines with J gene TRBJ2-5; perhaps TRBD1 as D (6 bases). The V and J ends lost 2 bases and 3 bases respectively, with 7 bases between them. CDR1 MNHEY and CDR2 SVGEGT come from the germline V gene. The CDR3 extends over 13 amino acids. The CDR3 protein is CASSYNREETQYF. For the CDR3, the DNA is TGTGCCAGCAGTTACAACAGGGAAGAGACCCAGTACTTC.

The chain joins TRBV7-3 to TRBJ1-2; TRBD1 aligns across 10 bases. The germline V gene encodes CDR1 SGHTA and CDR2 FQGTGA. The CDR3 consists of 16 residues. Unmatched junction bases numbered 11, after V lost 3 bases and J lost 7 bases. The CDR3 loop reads CASSFGTGALPPGYTF. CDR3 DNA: TGTGCCAGCAGCTTCGGGACAGGGGCCCTGCCTCCTGGCTACACCTTC.